Presented here are 5 T cell receptor beta chains from one specimen sequenced in a study of vaccination and CD4 T cells after COVID-19. The treatment: approximately 9-day PBMC culture with coronavirus spike peptide pools or control peptides (ViraFEST assay). These receptors have no identified antigens. The Oncomine TCR Beta short-read assay generated sequence data from the DNA of cultured CD4+ T cells. MiXCR was run by TCRdb on the PCR reads, yielding one entry per CDR3 protein. The table records 28,000 or so distinct CDR3 sequences, about 40% of them present only once. The sample was CD4+ T cells from blood, cultured in vitro. All receptors derive from a human donor who had recovered from COVID-19.

CDR3 sequence: CASSPIQSQTYGYTF. Written as DNA, the CDR3 is TGTGCCAGCAGCCCGATACAGTCCCAAACCTATGGCTACACCTTC. V and J are TRBV11-2 and TRBJ1-2; D is uncertain. The CDR3 is 15 amino acids. From germline, CDR1 is SGHAT and CDR2 FQNNGV. Trimming left V 5 bases short and J 4 bases short, with 17 bases between.

There are a few counts of this clonotype. The V and J genes are TRBV7-2 and TRBJ2-3; 7 bases line up with TRBD2. With 4 bases clipped from V and 0 bases from J, the junction kept 10 bases outside the gene matches. Looked up from germline, CDR1 is SGHTA and CDR2 is FQGNSA. There are 17 residues in the CDR3. The CDR3, as DNA: TGTGCCAGCAGCTGGGGGGAGGGGCCGTATAGCACAGATACGCAGTATTTT. It specifies CASSWGEGPYSTDTQYF. Full variable domain (outside the CDR3, taken from reference TRBV7-2 and TRBJ2-3): GAGVSQSPSNKVTEKGKDVELRCDPISGHTALYWYRQSLGQGLEFLIYFQGNSAPDKSGLPSDRFSAERTGGSVSTLTIQRTQQEDSAVYLCASSWGEGPYSTDTQYFGPGTRLTVL.

J is TRBJ2-7 and V is TRBV2, with D possibly TRBD2 on 5 matching bases. Trimming removed 7 bases from V and 3 bases from J, with 10 bases in between. Per germline, CDR1 SNHLY and CDR2 FYNNEI. The CDR3 is 12 amino acids. The CDR3 DNA sequence: TGTGCCAGCAAAGCTGAGGGCTACGAGCAGTACTTC. Its translation is CASKAEGYEQYF.

This clonotype showed up just a few times. This sequence joins TRBV7-9 and TRBJ1-6; 10 bases line up with TRBD1. Looked up from germline, CDR1 is SEHNR and CDR2 is FQNEAQ (reference sequence). The CDR3 length is 15 residues. Trimming cost V 5 bases and J 6 bases; bases outside gene matches: 4. CDR3 protein: CASSARDRGNSPLHF. The DNA for the CDR3 is TGTGCCAGCAGCGCCCGGGACAGGGGTAATTCACCCCTCCACTTT.

By share of the sample, this clonotype is medium-sized (0.01 to 0.1%). This rearrangement joins TRBV19 to TRBJ1-5, with a tentative D call TRBD1 (5 bases). Germline V gives CDR1 LNHDA, CDR2 SQIVND (reference sequence). V lost 7 bases and J 0 bases, leaving 16 bases between the germline ends. This CDR3 spans 16 amino acids. CDR3 residues: CASKGRVDHSNQPQHF. For the CDR3, the DNA is TGTGCCAGTAAAGGCAGGGTTGATCATAGCAATCAGCCCCAGCATTTT. The whole variable domain, filled in from reference TRBV19 and TRBJ1-5, reads DGGITQSPKYLFRKEGQNVTLSCEQNLNHDAMYWYRQDPGQGLRLIYYSQIVNDFQKGDIAEGYSVSREKKESFPLTVTSAQKNPTAFYLCASKGRVDHSNQPQHFGDGTRLSIL.